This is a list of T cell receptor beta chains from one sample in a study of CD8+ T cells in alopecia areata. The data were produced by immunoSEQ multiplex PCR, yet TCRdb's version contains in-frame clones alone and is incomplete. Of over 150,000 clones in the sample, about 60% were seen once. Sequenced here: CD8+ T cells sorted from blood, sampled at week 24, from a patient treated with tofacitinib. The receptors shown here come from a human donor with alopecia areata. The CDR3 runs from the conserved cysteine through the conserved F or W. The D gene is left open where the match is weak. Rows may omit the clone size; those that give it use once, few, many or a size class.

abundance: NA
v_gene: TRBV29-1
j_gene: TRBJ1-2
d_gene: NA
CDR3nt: TGCAGCGTTTATGGCGGTGGCTACACCTTC
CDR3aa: CSVYGGGYTF

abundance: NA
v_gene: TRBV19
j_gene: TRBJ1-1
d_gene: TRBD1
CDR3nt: TGTGCCAGTAGTACAGGGGGTCGGGGGACTGAAGCTTTCTTT
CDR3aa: CASSTGGRGTEAFF

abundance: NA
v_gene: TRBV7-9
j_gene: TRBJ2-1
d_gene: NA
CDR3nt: TGTGCCAGCAGCTCAGACAGCTACAATGAGCAGTTCTTC
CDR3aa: CASSSDSYNEQFF

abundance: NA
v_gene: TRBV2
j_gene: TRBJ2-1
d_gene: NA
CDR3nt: TGTGCCAGCACCATCAATGAGCAGTTCTTC
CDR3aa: CASTINEQFF

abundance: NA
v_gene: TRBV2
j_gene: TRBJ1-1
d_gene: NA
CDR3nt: TGTGCCAGCAGCCTTAACCTACGGGACGCGAACACTGAAGCTTTCTTT
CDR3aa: CASSLNLRDANTEAFF

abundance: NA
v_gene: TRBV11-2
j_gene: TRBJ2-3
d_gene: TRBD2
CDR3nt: TGTGCCAGCTGGACTAGCACCACAGATACGCAGTATTTT
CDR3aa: CASWTSTTDTQYF

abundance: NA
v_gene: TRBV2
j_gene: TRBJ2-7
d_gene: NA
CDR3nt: TGTGCCAGCAGCGGGAACTCCTACGAGCAGTACTTC
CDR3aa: CASSGNSYEQYF

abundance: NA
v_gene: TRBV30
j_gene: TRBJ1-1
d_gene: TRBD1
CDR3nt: TGTGCCGGGGGACAGGGTGGTCACACTGAAGCTTTCTTT
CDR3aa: CAGGQGGHTEAFF

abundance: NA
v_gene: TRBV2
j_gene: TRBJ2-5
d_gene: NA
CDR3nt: TGTGCCAGCAGGGCGGGGCTGGAGACCCAGTACTTC
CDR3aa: CASRAGLETQYF

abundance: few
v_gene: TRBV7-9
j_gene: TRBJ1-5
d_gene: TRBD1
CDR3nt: TGTGCCAGCAGCCAGGGGGACACTCTCAATCAGCCCCAGCATTTT
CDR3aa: CASSQGDTLNQPQHF

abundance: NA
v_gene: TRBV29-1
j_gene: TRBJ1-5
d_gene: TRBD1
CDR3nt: TGCAGCGTCGGGACAGGGTGGGCAAATCAGCCCCAGCATTTT
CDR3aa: CSVGTGWANQPQHF

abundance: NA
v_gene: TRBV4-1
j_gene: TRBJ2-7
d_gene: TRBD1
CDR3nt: TGCGCCAGCAGCTATACGGACAGGGAGAGATTTTACGAGCAGTACTTC
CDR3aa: CASSYTDRERFYEQYF

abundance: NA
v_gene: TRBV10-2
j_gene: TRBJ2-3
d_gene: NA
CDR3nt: TGCGCCAGCAGTGTAAACCCCGCGGATACGCAGTATTTT
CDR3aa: CASSVNPADTQYF

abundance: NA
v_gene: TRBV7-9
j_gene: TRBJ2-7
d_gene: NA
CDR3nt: TGTGCCAGCAGCTTAGAGGGCCGTCCCTCCTACGAGCAGTACTTC
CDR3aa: CASSLEGRPSYEQYF

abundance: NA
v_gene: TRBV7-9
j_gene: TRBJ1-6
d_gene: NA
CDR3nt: TGTGCCAGCAGCTTGGATGGCTCACCCCTCCACTTT
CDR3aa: CASSLDGSPLHF

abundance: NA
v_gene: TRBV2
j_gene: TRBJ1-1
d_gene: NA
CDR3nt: TGTGCCAGCAGGGCGGGTAGCACTGAAGCTTTCTTT
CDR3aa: CASRAGSTEAFF